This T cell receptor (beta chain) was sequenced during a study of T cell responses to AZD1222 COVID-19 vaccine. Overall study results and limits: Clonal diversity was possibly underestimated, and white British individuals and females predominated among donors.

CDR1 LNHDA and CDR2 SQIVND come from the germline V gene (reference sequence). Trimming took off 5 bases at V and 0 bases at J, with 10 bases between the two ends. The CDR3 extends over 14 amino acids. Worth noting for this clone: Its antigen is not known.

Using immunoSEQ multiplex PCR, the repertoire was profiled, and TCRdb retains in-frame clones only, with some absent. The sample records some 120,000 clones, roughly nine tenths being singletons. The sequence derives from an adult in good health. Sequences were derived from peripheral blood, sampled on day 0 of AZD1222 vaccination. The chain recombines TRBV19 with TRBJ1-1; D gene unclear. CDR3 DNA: TGTGCCAGTAGTGAGACGGCAATGAACACTGAAGCTTTCTTT. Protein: CASSETAMNTEAFF. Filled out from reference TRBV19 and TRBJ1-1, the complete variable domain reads DGGITQSPKYLFRKEGQNVTLSCEQNLNHDAMYWYRQDPGQGLRLIYYSQIVNDFQKGDIAEGYSVSREKKESFPLTVTSAQKNPTAFYLCASSETAMNTEAFFGQGTRLTVV.